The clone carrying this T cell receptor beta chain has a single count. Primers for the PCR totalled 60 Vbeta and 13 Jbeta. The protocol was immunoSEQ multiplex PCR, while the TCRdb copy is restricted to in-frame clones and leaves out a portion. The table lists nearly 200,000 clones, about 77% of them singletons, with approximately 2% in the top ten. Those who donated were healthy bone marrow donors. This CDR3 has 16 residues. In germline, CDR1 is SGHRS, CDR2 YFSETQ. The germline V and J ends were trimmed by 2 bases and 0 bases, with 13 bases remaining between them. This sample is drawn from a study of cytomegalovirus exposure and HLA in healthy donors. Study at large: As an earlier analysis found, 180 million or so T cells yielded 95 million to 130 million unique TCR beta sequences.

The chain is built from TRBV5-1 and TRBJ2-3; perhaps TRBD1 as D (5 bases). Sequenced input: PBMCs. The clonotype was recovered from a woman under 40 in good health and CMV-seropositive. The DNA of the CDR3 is TGCGCCAGCAGCTTATTAGGAGCAGGGAGCACAGATACGCAGTATTTT. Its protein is CASSLLGAGSTDTQYF.